Given below is one TCR beta chain in context. TCRdb itself ran the RT-PCR reads through MiXCR, one entry per CDR3 protein. This table has approximately 88,000 distinct CDR3 sequences, 5% appearing once. The data stem from a study of patients and donors after allogeneic stem cell transplantation. The CDR3 covers 18 residues. Germline V gene lookup returns CDR1 KGHDR and CDR2 SFDVKD. V gave up 3 bases and J gave up 7 bases; unmatched junction bases: 12. The sequenced sample was blood, either unsorted or a sorted T cell fraction (not recorded which). The receptor's source is a human donor who was either an allogeneic HSCT recipient or a stem cell or donor lymphocyte infusion donor (not recorded which). It is not recorded whose cells these are; they may come from a transplant donor. V is TRBV24-1 and J is TRBJ2-1; 12 nucleotides line up with TRBD2. CDR3 sequence reads: CATSDHELLAGGPNEQFF. DNA for the CDR3: TGTGCCACCAGTGATCACGAACTCCTAGCGGGAGGGCCGAATGAGCAGTTCTTC.